Here is one T cell receptor (beta chain) with its context. Its matching antigen is unknown. The sample belongs to a study of long-term antiretroviral therapy in people with HIV. Overall study results and limits: Subsequent to ART, diversity was augmented yet persisted below that of transplant donor controls.

They ran version v3.0 of the immunoSEQ assay at survey level. TCRdb's table, derived via immunoSEQ multiplex PCR, lists solely in-frame clones and lacks some. The sample gives 30,000 to 40,000 clones, about 80% of which show up once; roughly 7.2% is in the top ten. Source: unsorted PBMCs, taken 2 years after starting antiretroviral therapy. This clonotype originated in a woman aged 50 to 60 with HIV.

The CDR3 region has the DNA TGTGCCAGCACCACGGAGGGACTTCTAGGCTCTGGAAACACCATATATTTT. It specifies CASTTEGLLGSGNTIYF. V and J are TRBV2 and TRBJ1-3, with TRBD1 as a possible D gene (5 bases). Trimming took off 7 bases at V and 0 bases at J, with 19 bases between the two ends. CDR1 is SNHLY and CDR2 is FYNNEI in the germline V gene. The length of the CDR3 is 17 residues.